Here is one TCR beta chain with its context. Its target is unknown. The entry originates in a study of T-cell memory formation after mild COVID-19. TCRdb redid the calling of the 5' RACE reads with MiXCR, one entry per CDR3 protein. The sample comprises about 400,000 distinct CDR3 sequences, roughly 18% of which are singletons, and 20% to 25% rests with the top ten. The J segment lost 7 bases and the V segment lost 3 bases, leaving 4 bases of the junction unmatched. CDR3 length: 13 amino acids. Germline lookup yields CDR1 SGHTA and CDR2 FQGNSA. Regarding the study as a whole: Certain responding clones were present in pre-infection memory, suggesting participation of cross-reactive memory. Chiefly within CM and EM were the contracting CD4+ clones; CD8+ ones were within EMRA. The authors left the SARS-CoV-2 specificity of second-wave clones peaking on day 37 unconfirmed. Later expanders leaned CD4+, whereas clones that contracted between day 15 and 85 were balanced CD4/CD8.

The chain couples TRBV7-2 to TRBJ2-7, with 9 bases aligning to TRBD2. This clonotype was obtained from a man in his late teens or twenties who had mild COVID-19 (a few samples of this study predate the infection). Cell type and time point are not known. Sequenced: PBMCs or a T cell subset sorted from them (not recorded which). The CDR3 sequence is CASSFAGGHEQYF. CDR3 bases: TGTGCCAGCAGCTTCGCGGGGGGGCATGAGCAGTACTTC.